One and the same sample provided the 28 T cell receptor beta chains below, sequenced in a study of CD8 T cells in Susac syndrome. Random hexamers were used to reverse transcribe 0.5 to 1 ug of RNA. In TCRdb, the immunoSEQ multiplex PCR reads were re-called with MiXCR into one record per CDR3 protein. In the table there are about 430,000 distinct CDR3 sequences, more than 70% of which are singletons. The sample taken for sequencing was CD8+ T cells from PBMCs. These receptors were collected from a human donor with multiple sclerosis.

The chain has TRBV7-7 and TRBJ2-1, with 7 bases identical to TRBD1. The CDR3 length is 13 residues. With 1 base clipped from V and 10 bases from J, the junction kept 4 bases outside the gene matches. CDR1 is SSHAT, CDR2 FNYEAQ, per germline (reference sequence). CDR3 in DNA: TGTGCCAGCAGCTTAGGACAGGGCAGCGAGCAGTTCTTC. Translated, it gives CASSLGQGSEQFF. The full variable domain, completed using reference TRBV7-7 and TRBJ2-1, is GAGVSQSPRYKVTKRGQDVTLRCDPISSHATLYWYQQALGQGPEFLTYFNYEAQPDKSGLPSDRFSAERPEGSISTLTIQRTEQRDSAMYRCASSLGQGSEQFFGPGTRLTVL.

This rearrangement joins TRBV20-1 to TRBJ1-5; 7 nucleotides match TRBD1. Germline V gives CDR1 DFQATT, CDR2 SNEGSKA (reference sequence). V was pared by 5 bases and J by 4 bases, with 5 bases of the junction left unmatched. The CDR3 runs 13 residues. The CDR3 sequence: CSALGDRNQPQHF. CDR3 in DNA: TGCAGTGCTCTGGGGGACAGAAATCAGCCCCAGCATTTT.

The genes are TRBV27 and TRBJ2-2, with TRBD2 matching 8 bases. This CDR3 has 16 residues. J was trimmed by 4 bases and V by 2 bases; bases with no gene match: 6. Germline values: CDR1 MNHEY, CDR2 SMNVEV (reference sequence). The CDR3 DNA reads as TGTGCCAGCAGTTTACCCGGGGCGGGAGGCACCGGGGAGCTGTTTTTT. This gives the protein CASSLPGAGGTGELFF.

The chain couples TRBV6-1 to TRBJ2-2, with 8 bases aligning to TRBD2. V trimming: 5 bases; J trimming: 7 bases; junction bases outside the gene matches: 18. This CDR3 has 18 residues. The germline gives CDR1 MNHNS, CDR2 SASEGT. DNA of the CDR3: TGTGCCAGCAGTATGGATCGGAGCGGGAGTCTTGAGGGCGGGGAGCTGTTTTTT. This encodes CASSMDRSGSLEGGELFF.

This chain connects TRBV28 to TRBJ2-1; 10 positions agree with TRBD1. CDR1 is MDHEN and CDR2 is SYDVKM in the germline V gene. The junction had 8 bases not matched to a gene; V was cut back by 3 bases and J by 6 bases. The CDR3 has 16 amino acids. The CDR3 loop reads CASSLLGTGVVNEQFF. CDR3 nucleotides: TGTGCCAGCAGTTTGCTCGGGACAGGGGTGGTCAATGAGCAGTTCTTC.

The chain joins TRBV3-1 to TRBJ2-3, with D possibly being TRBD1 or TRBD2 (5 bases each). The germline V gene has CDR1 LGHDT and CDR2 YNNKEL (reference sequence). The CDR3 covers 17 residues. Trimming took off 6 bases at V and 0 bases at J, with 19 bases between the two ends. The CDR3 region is CASSRGVGAGSTDTQYF. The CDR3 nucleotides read TGTGCCAGCAGTCGAGGAGTCGGGGCAGGGAGCACAGATACGCAGTATTTT.

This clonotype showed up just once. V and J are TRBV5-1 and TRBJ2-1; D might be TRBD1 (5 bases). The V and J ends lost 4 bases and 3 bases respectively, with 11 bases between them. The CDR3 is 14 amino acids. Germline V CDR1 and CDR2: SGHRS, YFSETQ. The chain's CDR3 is CASSVDINYNEQFF. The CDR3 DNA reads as TGCGCCAGCAGCGTGGACATCAACTACAATGAGCAGTTCTTC.

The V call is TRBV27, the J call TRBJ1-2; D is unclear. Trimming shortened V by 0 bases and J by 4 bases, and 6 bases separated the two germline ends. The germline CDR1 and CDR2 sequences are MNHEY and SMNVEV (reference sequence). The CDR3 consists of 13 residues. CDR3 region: CASSLSEGYGYTF. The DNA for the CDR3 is TGTGCCAGCAGTTTATCCGAGGGCTATGGCTACACCTTC.

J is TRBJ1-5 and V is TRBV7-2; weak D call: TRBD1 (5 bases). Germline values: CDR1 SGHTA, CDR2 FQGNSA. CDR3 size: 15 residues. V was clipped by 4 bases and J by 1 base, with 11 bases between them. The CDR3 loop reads CASSSPWDSNQPQHF. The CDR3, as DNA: TGTGCCAGCAGCTCCCCATGGGACAGCAATCAGCCCCAGCATTTT.

In DNA form, the CDR3 reads TGTGCCAGTAGTATAGATACTGAGCAGTTCTTC. The encoded protein is CASSIDTEQFF. The genes are TRBV19 and TRBJ2-1; no clear D gene. The CDR3 sequence is 11 residues long. V was shortened by 0 bases and J by 9 bases, with 3 bases between the two germline ends. The V gene's germline CDR1 is LNHDA and CDR2 SQIVND (reference sequence).

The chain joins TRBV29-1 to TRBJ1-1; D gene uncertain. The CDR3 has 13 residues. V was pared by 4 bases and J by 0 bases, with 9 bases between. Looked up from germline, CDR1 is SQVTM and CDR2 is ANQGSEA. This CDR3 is CSVVLGMNTEAFF. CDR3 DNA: TGCAGCGTTGTTTTGGGGATGAACACTGAAGCTTTCTTT.

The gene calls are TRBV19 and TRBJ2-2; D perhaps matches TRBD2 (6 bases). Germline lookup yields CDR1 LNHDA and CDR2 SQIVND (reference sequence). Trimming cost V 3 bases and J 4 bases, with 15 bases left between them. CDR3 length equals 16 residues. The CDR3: CASSIGGTLSTGELFF. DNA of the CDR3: TGTGCCAGTAGTATCGGCGGGACGCTCTCCACCGGGGAGCTGTTTTTT. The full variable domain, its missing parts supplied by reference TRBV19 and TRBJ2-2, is DGGITQSPKYLFRKEGQNVTLSCEQNLNHDAMYWYRQDPGQGLRLIYYSQIVNDFQKGDIAEGYSVSREKKESFPLTVTSAQKNPTAFYLCASSIGGTLSTGELFFGEGSRLTVL.

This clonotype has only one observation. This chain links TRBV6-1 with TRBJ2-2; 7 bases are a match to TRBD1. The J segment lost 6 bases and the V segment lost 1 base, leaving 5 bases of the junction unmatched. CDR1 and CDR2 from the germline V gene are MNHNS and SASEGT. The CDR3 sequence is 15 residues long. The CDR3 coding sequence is TGTGCCAGCAGTGAAGTAGTAGGGGGCCCCGGGGAGCTGTTTTTT. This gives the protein CASSEVVGGPGELFF.

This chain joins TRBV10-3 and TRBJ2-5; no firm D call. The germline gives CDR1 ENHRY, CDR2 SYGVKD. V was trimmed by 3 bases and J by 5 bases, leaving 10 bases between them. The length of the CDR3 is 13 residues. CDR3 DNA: TGTGCCATCAGTGATCCCCAGACGGAGACCCAGTACTTC. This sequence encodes CAISDPQTETQYF.

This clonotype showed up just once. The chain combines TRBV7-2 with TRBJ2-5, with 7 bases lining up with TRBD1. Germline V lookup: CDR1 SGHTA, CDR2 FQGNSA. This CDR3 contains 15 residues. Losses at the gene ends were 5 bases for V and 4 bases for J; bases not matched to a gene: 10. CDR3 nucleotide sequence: TGTGCCAGCAGCCCCCCCCTGACAGGGTTAGAGACCCAGTACTTC. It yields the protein CASSPPLTGLETQYF.

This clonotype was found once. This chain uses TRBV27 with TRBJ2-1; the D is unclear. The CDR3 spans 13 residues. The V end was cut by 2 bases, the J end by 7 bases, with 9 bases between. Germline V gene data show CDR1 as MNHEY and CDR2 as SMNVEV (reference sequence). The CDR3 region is CASSLSDRNEQFF. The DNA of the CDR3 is TGTGCCAGCAGTTTAAGCGATAGGAATGAGCAGTTCTTC.

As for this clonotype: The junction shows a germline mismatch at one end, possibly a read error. This chain's CDR3 is CASSLATSEGVVF. The CDR3 nucleotides are TGTGCCAGCAGCTTAGCGACTAGCGAGGGGGTAGTCTTC. The rearrangement links TRBV7-9 to TRBJ2-1, with 8 bases lining up with TRBD2. The CDR3 is 13 amino acids. Germline CDR1 SEHNR, CDR2 FQNEAQ (reference sequence).

The CDR3 nucleotides are TGCGCCAGCAGCCAAGATACACTAGCGGTATCCTACGAGCAGTACTTC. Translation: CASSQDTLAVSYEQYF. The gene calls are TRBV4-1 and TRBJ2-7; TRBD2 matches 8 bases. Germline V CDR1 and CDR2: MGHRA, YSYEKL. The J segment lost 1 base and the V segment lost 0 bases, leaving 5 bases of the junction unmatched. This CDR3 is built from 16 residues.

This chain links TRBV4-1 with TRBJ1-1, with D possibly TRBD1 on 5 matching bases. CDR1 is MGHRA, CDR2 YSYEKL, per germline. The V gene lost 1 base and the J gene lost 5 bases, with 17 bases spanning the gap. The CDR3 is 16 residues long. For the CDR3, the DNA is TGCGCCAGCAGCCAAGTGCAGGGAGAGTTAGAGACTGAAGCTTTCTTT. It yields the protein CASSQVQGELETEAFF.

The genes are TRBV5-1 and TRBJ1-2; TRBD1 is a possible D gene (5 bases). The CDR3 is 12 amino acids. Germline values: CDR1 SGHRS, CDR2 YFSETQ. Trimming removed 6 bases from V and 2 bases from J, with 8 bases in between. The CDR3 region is CASTRDNYGYTF. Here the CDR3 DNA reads TGCGCCAGCACCCGGGACAACTATGGCTACACCTTC.

DNA of the CDR3: TGTGCCACCAGGGGCCAAGGGTATGAGCAGTTCTTC. Translated, it gives CATRGQGYEQFF. The chain is built from TRBV15 and TRBJ2-1; D ambiguous. CDR3 length equals 12 residues. Germline CDR1 LNHNV, CDR2 YYDKDF (reference sequence). Trimming left V 6 bases short and J 8 bases short, with 11 bases between.

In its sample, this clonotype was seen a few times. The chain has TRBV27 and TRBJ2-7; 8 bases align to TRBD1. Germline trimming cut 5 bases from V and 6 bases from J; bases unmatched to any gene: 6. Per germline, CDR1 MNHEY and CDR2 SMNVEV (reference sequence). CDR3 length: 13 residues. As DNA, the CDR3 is TGTGCCAGCAGTCCCGGGACAGGTTCCGAGCAGTACTTC. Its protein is CASSPGTGSEQYF.

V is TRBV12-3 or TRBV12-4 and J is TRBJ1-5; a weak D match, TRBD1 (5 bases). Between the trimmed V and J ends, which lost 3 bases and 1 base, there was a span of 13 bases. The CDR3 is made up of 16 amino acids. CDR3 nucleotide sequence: TGTGCCAGCAGTTTGGGGGGACTGAAGAGCAATCAGCCCCAGCATTTT. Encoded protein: CASSLGGLKSNQPQHF.

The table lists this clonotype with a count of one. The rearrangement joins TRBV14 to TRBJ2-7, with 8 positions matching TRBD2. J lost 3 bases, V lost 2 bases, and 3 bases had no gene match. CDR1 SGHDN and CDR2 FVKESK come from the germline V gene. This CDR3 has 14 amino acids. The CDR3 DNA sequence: TGTGCCAGCAGCCAATCGGGGGGGGGCTACGAGCAGTACTTC. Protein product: CASSQSGGGYEQYF.

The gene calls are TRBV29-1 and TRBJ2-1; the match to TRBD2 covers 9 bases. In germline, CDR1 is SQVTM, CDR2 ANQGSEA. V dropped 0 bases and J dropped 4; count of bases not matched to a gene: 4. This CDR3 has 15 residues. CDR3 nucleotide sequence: TGCAGCGTTGAAGATAGACTAGCGGATTACAATGAGCAGTTCTTC. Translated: CSVEDRLADYNEQFF.

CDR3 in DNA: TGTGCCAGCAGCGTAACTAGGGACAGCGGGGCCCAGTACTTC. It codes for CASSVTRDSGAQYF. The gene calls are TRBV9 and TRBJ2-5; either TRBD1 or TRBD2 may supply D (7 bases each). Germline assignment: CDR1 SGDLS and CDR2 YYNGEE. Trimming cost V 1 base and J 9 bases, with 16 bases left between them. The length of the CDR3 is 14 residues. The full variable domain, rest sourced from reference TRBV9 and TRBJ2-5, is DSGVTQTPKHLITATGQRVTLRCSPRSGDLSVYWYQQSLDQGLQFLIQYYNGEERAKGNILERFSAQQFPDLHSELNLSSLELGDSALYFCASSVTRDSGAQYFGPGTRLLVL.

This CDR3 reads CAISVGLAEGNYEQYF. CDR3 in DNA: TGTGCCATCAGTGTCGGACTAGCGGAAGGGAACTACGAGCAGTACTTC. This chain joins TRBV10-3 and TRBJ2-7, with 10 bases matching TRBD2. With V trimmed by 4 bases and J by 3 bases, 9 bases remained unmatched. This CDR3 has 16 amino acids. CDR1 is ENHRY, CDR2 SYGVKD, per germline.

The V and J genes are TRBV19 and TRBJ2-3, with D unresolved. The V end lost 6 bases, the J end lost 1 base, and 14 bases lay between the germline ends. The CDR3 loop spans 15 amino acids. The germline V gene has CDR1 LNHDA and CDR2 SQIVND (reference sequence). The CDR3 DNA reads TGTGCCAGTAGCCTACAAGGCTTGGGCACAGATACGCAGTATTTT. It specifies CASSLQGLGTDTQYF.